The present T cell receptor (beta chain) was sequenced within a study of human T cells and chemical hapten exposure. The overall study: TCR yields per sample varied mostly from small pooled library volume differences.

Time point described: healthy volunteer bleed at 6 weeks. The starting material, unfractionated whole blood, was used for total RNA extraction. Library construction involved attaching unique molecular identifiers to individual cDNA molecules, which allowed quantitative, reproducible TCR counting. Original processing notes: Counting gave a median of roughly 97,000 TCRs per sample, with values ranging from roughly 23,224 to 700,000. Each CDR3 protein is one row after TCRdb ran MiXCR on the RACE reads. These V and J calls rely on TCRdb rather than the paper's analysis. The sample has about 30,000 distinct CDR3 sequences; less than 5.5% are singletons. Germline V gene lookup returns CDR1 MGHDK and CDR2 SYGVNS. Losses at the gene ends were 2 bases for V and 4 bases for J; bases not matched to a gene: 5. The CDR3 spans 15 residues. This clonotype was counted many times. Its antigen is not known. Study findings and constraints: DPC sensitization left the count of TCRs above 1 in 1000 unchanged.

The sequencing input was whole blood. This chain connects TRBV25-1 to TRBJ2-7; the match to TRBD2 covers 10 bases. The origin of this receptor is a human donor in good health. Some clones in this sample may be carry-over from other donors' samples. Written as DNA, the CDR3 is TGTGCCAGCAGTGAACCCGGACTAGCGGATTACGAGCAGTACTTC. Translating gives CASSEPGLADYEQYF.